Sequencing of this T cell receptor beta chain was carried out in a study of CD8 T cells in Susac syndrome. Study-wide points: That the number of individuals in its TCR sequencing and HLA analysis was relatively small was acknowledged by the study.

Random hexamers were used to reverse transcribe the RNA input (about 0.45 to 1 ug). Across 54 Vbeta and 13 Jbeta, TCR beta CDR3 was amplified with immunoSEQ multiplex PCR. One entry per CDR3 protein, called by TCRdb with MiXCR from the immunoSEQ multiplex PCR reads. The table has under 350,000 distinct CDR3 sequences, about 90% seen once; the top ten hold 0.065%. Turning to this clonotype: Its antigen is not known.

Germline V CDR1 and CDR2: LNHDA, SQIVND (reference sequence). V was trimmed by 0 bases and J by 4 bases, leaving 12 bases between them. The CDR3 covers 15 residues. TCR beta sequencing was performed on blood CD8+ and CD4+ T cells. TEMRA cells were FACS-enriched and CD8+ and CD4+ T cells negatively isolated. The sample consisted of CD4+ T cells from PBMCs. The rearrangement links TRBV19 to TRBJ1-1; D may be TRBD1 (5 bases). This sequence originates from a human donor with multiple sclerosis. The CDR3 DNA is TGTGCCAGTAGTATAGATCGCGACGGGGGCACTGAAGCTTTCTTT. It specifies CASSIDRDGGTEAFF.